Included here is one T cell receptor beta chain sequence, with context. Source study methods: Quantification of nucleated cells was approximated via reference gene primer amplification. TCRdb keeps only in-frame clones here, not all; method: immunoSEQ multiplex PCR. V, J and clone size were drawn from that table, and D and trimming were deduced from the DNA. The sample consists of over 350,000 clones, 87% of them appearing once. Self-reported history from a screening survey and questionnaire set each donor's cohort. These data originate in a study of blood T cell repertoires in COVID-19. CDR3 length: 18 amino acids. The V segment lost 0 bases and the J segment 1 base; nucleotides outside the gene matches: 8. From germline, CDR1 is LGHNA and CDR2 YNFKEQ.

The receptor's source is a woman aged 18 to 35 with acute COVID-19. Sequenced: PBMCs or T cells enriched from blood (not recorded which). V is TRBV4-2 and J is TRBJ2-2; 7 bases map to TRBD2. This CDR3 is CASSQEFSGGRNTGELFF. Here the CDR3 DNA reads TGTGCCAGCAGCCAAGAGTTTTCGGGGGGAAGGAACACCGGGGAGCTGTTTTTT.